The T cell receptor beta chain under discussion was sequenced for a study of cytomegalovirus exposure and HLA in healthy donors. Notes on the study in general: The study put 150 or so TCR beta chains on its list as cytomegalovirus-associated. There were a few CMV-associated chains whose specificity for CMV antigens was confirmed in vitro.

Assay used: immunoSEQ multiplex PCR; TCRdb lists only in-frame clones, some missing. The table has 150,000 to 200,000 clones, about 90% seen once; the top ten hold roughly 5.7%. Notes on this clone: Its specificity is unknown.

Germline V gene data show CDR1 as KGHSH and CDR2 as LQKENI. The germline V and J ends were trimmed by 8 bases and 2 bases, with 16 bases remaining between them. This CDR3 region has 14 residues. The receptor was isolated from a woman aged 30 to 39 in good health and CMV-seronegative. V and J are TRBV18 and TRBJ2-7; D unclear. Source material: PBMCs. CDR3: CASQVDASTYEQYF. CDR3 nucleotides: TGTGCCAGCCAGGTAGACGCTTCAACCTACGAGCAGTACTTC.